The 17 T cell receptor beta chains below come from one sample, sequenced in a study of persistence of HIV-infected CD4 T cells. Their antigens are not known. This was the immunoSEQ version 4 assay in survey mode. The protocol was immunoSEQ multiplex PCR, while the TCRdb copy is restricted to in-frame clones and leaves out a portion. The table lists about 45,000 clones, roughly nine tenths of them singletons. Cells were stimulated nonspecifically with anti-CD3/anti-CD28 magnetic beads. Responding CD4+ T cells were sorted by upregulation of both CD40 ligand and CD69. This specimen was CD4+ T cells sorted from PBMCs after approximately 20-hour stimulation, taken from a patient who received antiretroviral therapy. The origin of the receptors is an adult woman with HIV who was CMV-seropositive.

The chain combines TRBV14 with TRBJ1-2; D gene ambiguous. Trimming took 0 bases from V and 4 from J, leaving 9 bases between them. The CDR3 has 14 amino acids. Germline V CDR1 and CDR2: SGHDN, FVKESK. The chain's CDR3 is CASSQETTSYGYTF. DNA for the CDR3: TGTGCCAGCAGCCAAGAGACCACATCCTATGGCTACACCTTC.

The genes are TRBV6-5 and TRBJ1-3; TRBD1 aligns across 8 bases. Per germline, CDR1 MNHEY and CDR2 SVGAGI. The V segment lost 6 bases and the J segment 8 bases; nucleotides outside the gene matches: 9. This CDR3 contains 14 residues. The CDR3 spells CASRSATGADTIYF. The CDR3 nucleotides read TGTGCCAGCAGGTCCGCGACAGGGGCGGACACCATATATTTT.

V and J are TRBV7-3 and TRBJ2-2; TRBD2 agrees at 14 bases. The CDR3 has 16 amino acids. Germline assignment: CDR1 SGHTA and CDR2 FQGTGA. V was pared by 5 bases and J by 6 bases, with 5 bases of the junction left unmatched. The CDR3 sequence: CASSKGLAGAAGELFF. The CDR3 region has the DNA TGTGCCAGCAGCAAGGGACTAGCGGGGGCCGCCGGGGAGCTGTTTTTT. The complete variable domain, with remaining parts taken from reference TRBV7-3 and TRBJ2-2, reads GAGVSQTPSNKVTEKGKYVELRCDPISGHTALYWYRQSLGQGPEFLIYFQGTGAADDSGLPNDRFFAVRPEGSVSTLKIQRTERGDSAVYLCASSKGLAGAAGELFFGEGSRLTVL.

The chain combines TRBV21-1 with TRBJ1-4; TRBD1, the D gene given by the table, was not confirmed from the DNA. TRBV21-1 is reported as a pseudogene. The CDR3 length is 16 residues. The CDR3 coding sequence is TGTGCCAGCAGCAGACCAACCGGGACAGGGACTGAAAAACTGTTTTTT. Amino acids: CASSRPTGTGTEKLFF.

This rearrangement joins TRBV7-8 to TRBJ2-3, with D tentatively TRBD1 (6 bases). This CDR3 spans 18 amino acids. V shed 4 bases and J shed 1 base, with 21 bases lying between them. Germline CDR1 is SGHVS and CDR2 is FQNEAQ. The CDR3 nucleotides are TGTGCCAGCAGCTCCACCCCTTGGGGACAAGCAGGCACAGATACGCAGTATTTT. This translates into CASSSTPWGQAGTDTQYF.

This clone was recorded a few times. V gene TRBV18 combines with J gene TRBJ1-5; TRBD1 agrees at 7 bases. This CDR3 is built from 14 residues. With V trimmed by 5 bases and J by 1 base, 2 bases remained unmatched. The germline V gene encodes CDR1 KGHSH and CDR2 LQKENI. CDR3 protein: CASSTQGSNQPQHF. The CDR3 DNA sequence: TGTGCCAGCTCAACACAGGGGAGCAATCAGCCCCAGCATTTT.

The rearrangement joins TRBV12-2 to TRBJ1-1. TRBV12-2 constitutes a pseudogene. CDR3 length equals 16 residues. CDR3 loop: CASRLEDLPEGTEAFF. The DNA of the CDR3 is TGTGCAAGTCGCTTAGAGGACCTCCCCGAGGGCACTGAAGCTTTCTTT.

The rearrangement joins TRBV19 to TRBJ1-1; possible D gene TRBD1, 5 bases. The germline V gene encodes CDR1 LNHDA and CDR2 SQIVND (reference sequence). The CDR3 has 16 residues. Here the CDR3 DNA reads TGTGCTAGCCAGCACTTTCCTGGGGGTAGGGTTACTGAAGCTTTCTTT. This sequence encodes CASQHFPGGRVTEAFF.

The CDR3 reads CASLGRPNTGELFF. The CDR3 DNA reads TGTGCCAGTCTGGGACGGCCGAACACCGGGGAGCTGTTTTTT. V usage is TRBV19 and J usage is TRBJ2-2, with D perhaps given as TRBD1 or TRBD2 (5 bases each). CDR3 size: 14 residues. The V gene's germline CDR1 is LNHDA and CDR2 SQIVND (reference sequence). V dropped 8 bases and J dropped 0 bases, with 10 bases sitting between them.

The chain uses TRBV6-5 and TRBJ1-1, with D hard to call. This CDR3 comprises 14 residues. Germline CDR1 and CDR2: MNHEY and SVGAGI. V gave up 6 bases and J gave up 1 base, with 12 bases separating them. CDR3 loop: CASRSLRGNTEAFF. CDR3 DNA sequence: TGTGCCAGCAGATCTTTACGAGGGAACACTGAAGCTTTCTTT.

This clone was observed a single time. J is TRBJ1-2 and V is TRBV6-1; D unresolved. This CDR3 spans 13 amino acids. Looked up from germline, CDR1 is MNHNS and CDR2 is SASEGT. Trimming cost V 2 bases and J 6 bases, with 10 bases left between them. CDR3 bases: TGTGCCAGCAGTGAAAATTCCGTGCATGGCTACACCTTC. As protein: CASSENSVHGYTF.

The CDR3 DNA reads as TGTGCCAGCAGCATAGGACTAGCGGATAGCGAGCAGTTCTTC. This codes for CASSIGLADSEQFF. The chain is built from TRBV5-4 and TRBJ2-1; TRBD2 matches at 10 bases. With 4 bases clipped from V and 10 bases from J, the junction kept 8 bases outside the gene matches. The CDR3 covers 14 residues. Germline assignment: CDR1 SGHNT and CDR2 YYREEE (reference sequence).

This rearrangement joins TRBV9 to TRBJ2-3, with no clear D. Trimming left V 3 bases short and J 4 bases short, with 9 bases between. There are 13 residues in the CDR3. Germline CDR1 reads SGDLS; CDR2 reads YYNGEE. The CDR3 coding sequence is TGTGCCAGCAGCGCAAGCCAGCCAGATACGCAGTATTTT. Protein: CASSASQPDTQYF.

The CDR3: CAWSRTTGVNTEAFF. CDR3 DNA sequence: TGTGCCTGGAGCCGAACCACAGGAGTGAACACTGAAGCTTTCTTT. This sequence joins TRBV30 and TRBJ1-1; a weak D match, TRBD1 (5 bases). Germline V gene sequence: CDR1 GTSNPN, CDR2 SVGIG (reference sequence). V was trimmed by 3 bases and J by 0 bases, leaving 14 bases between them. The CDR3 spans 15 residues.

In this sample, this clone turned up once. The CDR3 bases are TGTGCCAGCAGCTTAAAGCGGGGGGGCCGGGAGGAGACCCAGTACTTC. Protein sequence: CASSLKRGGREETQYF. The chain recombines TRBV5-4 with TRBJ2-5; TRBD2 matches 10 bases. The ends lost 2 bases at V and 5 bases at J; junction bases unmatched: 9. The germline gives CDR1 SGHNT, CDR2 YYREEE (reference sequence). The CDR3 contains 16 residues. The whole variable domain, remainder taken from reference TRBV5-4 and TRBJ2-5, is ETGVTQSPTHLIKTRGQQVTLRCSSQSGHNTVSWYQQALGQGPQFIFQYYREEENGRGNFPPRFSGLQFPNYSSELNVNALELDDSALYLCASSLKRGGREETQYFGPGTRLLVL.

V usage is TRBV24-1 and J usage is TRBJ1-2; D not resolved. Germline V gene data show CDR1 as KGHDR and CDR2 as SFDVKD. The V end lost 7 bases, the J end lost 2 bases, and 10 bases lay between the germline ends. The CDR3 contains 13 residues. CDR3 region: CATSPTSNYGYTF. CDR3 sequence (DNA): TGTGCCACCAGCCCGACAAGCAACTATGGCTACACCTTC.

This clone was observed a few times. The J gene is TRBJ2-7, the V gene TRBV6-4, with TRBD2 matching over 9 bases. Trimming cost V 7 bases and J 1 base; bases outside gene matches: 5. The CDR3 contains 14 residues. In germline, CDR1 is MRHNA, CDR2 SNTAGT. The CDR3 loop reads CASTKSGGSYEQYF. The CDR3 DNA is TGTGCCAGCACCAAAAGCGGGGGGTCCTACGAGCAGTACTTC.